One sample yielded the 30 T cell receptor beta chains listed below, sequenced in a study of OX40 agonist ivuxolimab in advanced cancers. Data came from immunoSEQ multiplex PCR; TCRdb stores just in-frame clones and leaves some out. The sample records under 85,000 clones, 94% being singletons. The input for sequencing was CD4+ or CD8+ T cells sorted from blood, taken in a trial of the OX40 agonist ivuxolimab. The receptors originated from an adult with an advanced solid tumor such as melanoma, head and neck, liver or kidney cancer.

The chain couples TRBV9 to TRBJ2-1; 11 bases match TRBD1. After removal of 3 bases from V and 7 bases from J, the junction contained 6 bases not matched to a gene. The CDR3 runs to 15 residues. The V gene's germline CDR1 is SGDLS and CDR2 YYNGEE. CDR3 residues: CASSATGTGGNEQFF. The CDR3 DNA reads TGTGCCAGCAGCGCGACCGGGACAGGGGGGAATGAGCAGTTCTTC.

The V and J genes are TRBV4-1 and TRBJ1-5, with TRBD1 matching over 8 bases. V shed 2 bases and J 3 bases; nucleotides not matched to a gene: 9. Germline-derived CDR1 and CDR2 are MGHRA and YSYEKL. CDR3 length: 17 residues. The CDR3, as DNA: TGCGCCAGCAGCCAAATGGGACAGGTTGAGAACAATCAGCCCCAGCATTTT. Protein: CASSQMGQVENNQPQHF.

V usage is TRBV7-9 and J usage is TRBJ2-5; TRBD2 agrees at 14 bases. There are 15 residues in the CDR3. Germline V lookup: CDR1 SEHNR, CDR2 FQNEAQ (reference sequence). V lost 5 bases, J lost 5 bases, and 4 bases stayed unmatched. The CDR3 bases are TGTGCCAGCAGCCCTCGACTAGCGGGAGGGGAGACCCAGTACTTC. Translated: CASSPRLAGGETQYF.

In its sample, this clone was seen once. The rearrangement links TRBV28 to TRBJ1-1; D is ambiguous. The CDR3 contains 14 residues. The V end was cut by 4 bases, the J end by 5 bases, with 14 bases between. Looked up from germline, CDR1 is MDHEN and CDR2 is SYDVKM. In DNA, the CDR3 is TGTGCCAGCAGTTCTATGGCAATAGGGACTGAAGCTTTCTTT. Translating it yields CASSSMAIGTEAFF.

The count of this clone is one. CDR3 region: CASTGADFYEQYF. The DNA for the CDR3 is TGCGCCAGCACCGGAGCGGACTTCTACGAGCAGTACTTC. This chain joins TRBV10-2 and TRBJ2-7, with D perhaps TRBD2 (5 bases). CDR3 length: 13 residues. The germline CDR1 and CDR2 sequences are WSHSY and SAAADI. Trimming took off 7 bases at V and 3 bases at J, with 13 bases between the two ends.

The CDR3 loop reads CASRPRGKNEKLFF. The DNA for the CDR3 is TGTGCCAGCAGACCTCGGGGGAAAAATGAAAAACTGTTTTTT. The rearrangement joins TRBV6-5 to TRBJ1-4; tentatively, D is TRBD1 (5 bases). The CDR3 is 14 amino acids. Trimming shortened V by 6 bases and J by 5 bases, and 13 bases separated the two germline ends. Germline loops: CDR1 MNHEY, CDR2 SVGAGI.

This clone was counted a single time. This chain joins TRBV10-1 and TRBJ2-3, with D uncertain. This CDR3 is built from 10 residues. CDR1 is WNHNN, CDR2 SYGVQD, per germline (reference sequence). The V end lost 3 bases, the J end lost 10 bases, and 5 bases lay between the germline ends. The CDR3: CASSDDAQYF. CDR3 sequence (DNA): TGCGCCAGCAGTGATGACGCGCAGTATTTT.

This rearrangement joins TRBV6-5 to TRBJ2-1; 9 positions match TRBD2. The CDR3 is made up of 15 amino acids. The trim removed 5 bases at V and 4 bases at J, leaving 6 bases unmatched. Germline V CDR1 and CDR2: MNHEY, SVGAGI. The CDR3 DNA reads as TGTGCCAGCAGTCCGTTCACTAGCGGGTACAATGAGCAGTTCTTC. Amino acids: CASSPFTSGYNEQFF.

The CDR3: CASSPGQGTNTEAFF. The DNA for the CDR3 is TGTGCCAGCAGCCCCGGACAGGGTACCAACACTGAAGCTTTCTTT. The V and J genes are TRBV4-2 and TRBJ1-1; 8 nucleotides align to TRBD1. From germline, CDR1 is LGHNA and CDR2 YNFKEQ. This CDR3 has 15 amino acids. The trim removed 4 bases at V and 2 bases at J, leaving 6 bases unmatched.

The chain links TRBV5-6 to TRBJ2-1; 8 positions agree with TRBD2. This CDR3 has 18 amino acids. V lost 0 bases to trimming and J lost 0 bases; unmatched junction nucleotides: 8. Germline V gene sequence: CDR1 SGHDT, CDR2 YYEEEE. This CDR3 reads CASSLGASGLSSYNEQFF. The CDR3 bases are TGTGCCAGCAGCTTGGGGGCTAGCGGGCTGAGCTCCTACAATGAGCAGTTCTTC.

The J gene is TRBJ2-7, the V gene TRBV11-1, with D possibly being TRBD1 (6 bases). The CDR3 spans 13 residues. CDR1 SGHAT and CDR2 FQDESV come from the germline V gene (reference sequence). V lost 5 bases to trimming and J lost 2 bases, with 10 bases between them. Here the CDR3 reads CASSTDRAYEQYF. The CDR3 DNA reads TGTGCCAGCAGCACGGACAGAGCCTACGAGCAGTACTTC.

This clone was observed once. The chain joins TRBV6-5 to TRBJ2-2; D is perhaps TRBD1 (5 bases). V was pared by 1 base and J by 2 bases, with 11 bases between. Germline V CDR1 and CDR2: MNHEY, SVGAGI. CDR3 length equals 16 residues. DNA for the CDR3: TGTGCCAGCAGTTACTTAGGGGCTGTAAACACCGGGGAGCTGTTTTTT. This translates into CASSYLGAVNTGELFF.

The CDR3 reads CASSQDEGGGSYEQYF. CDR3 coding DNA: TGCGCCAGCAGCCAAGATGAGGGCGGCGGTTCCTACGAGCAGTACTTC. The chain uses TRBV4-3 and TRBJ2-7; D possibly corresponds to TRBD2 (5 bases). CDR3 size: 16 residues. CDR1 and CDR2 from the germline V gene are LGHNA and YSLEER. Trimming took 0 bases from V and 1 from J, leaving 13 bases between them.

V gene TRBV19 combines with J gene TRBJ2-7, with D perhaps matching TRBD2 (6 bases). Germline CDR1 LNHDA, CDR2 SQIVND (reference sequence). The CDR3 extends over 15 amino acids. V lost 5 bases, J lost 3 bases, and 17 bases lay in between. CDR3 protein: CASSPAIGTGYEQYF. DNA of the CDR3: TGTGCCAGTAGTCCTGCGATCGGGACTGGCTACGAGCAGTACTTC.

The V gene is TRBV9, the J gene TRBJ2-1; TRBD1 matches 7 bases. Losses at the gene ends were 2 bases for V and 8 bases for J; bases not matched to a gene: 7. The germline CDR1 and CDR2 sequences are SGDLS and YYNGEE. The CDR3 length is 14 residues. CDR3 sequence reads: CASSVDRLEDEQFF. The CDR3 DNA is TGTGCCAGCAGCGTGGACAGGTTAGAGGATGAGCAGTTCTTC.

The genes are TRBV7-3 and TRBJ2-2, with a weak D call TRBD2 (6 bases). V was shortened by 2 bases and J by 1 base, with 8 bases between the two germline ends. The CDR3 loop spans 15 amino acids. Looked up from germline, CDR1 is SGHTA and CDR2 is FQGTGA. The CDR3 sequence is CASSLWGENTGELFF. CDR3 in DNA: TGTGCCAGCAGCTTATGGGGGGAGAACACCGGGGAGCTGTTTTTT.

V usage is TRBV5-6 and J usage is TRBJ2-7; 10 bases map to TRBD1. J lost 3 bases, V lost 4 bases, and 4 bases had no gene match. There are 14 residues in the CDR3. Germline V gives CDR1 SGHDT, CDR2 YYEEEE. The CDR3 bases are TGTGCCAGCAGCGCCGGGACAGGGGTCTACGAGCAGTACTTC. Its protein is CASSAGTGVYEQYF.

The DNA of the CDR3 is TGTGCCAGCACCGCAGGGAGGTTGGGGGAGACCCAGTACTTC. This sequence encodes CASTAGRLGETQYF. This sequence joins TRBV13 and TRBJ2-5; D might be TRBD2 (6 bases). V dropped 7 bases and J dropped 5 bases, with 17 bases sitting between them. Germline CDR1 reads PRHDT; CDR2 reads FYEKMQ (reference sequence). The CDR3 loop spans 14 amino acids. The full variable domain, with the rest looked up from reference TRBV13 and TRBJ2-5, is AAGVIQSPRHLIKEKRETATLKCYPIPRHDTVYWYQQGPGQDPQFLISFYEKMQSDKGSIPDRFSAQQFSDYHSELNMSSLELGDSALYFCASTAGRLGETQYFGPGTRLLVL.

This chain joins TRBV9 and TRBJ1-2; D not resolved. Trimming cost V 6 bases and J 5 bases, with 11 bases left between them. From germline, CDR1 is SGDLS and CDR2 YYNGEE. The CDR3 consists of 12 residues. The CDR3 sequence is CASTQDGYGYTF. CDR3 nucleotide sequence: TGTGCCAGCACTCAGGACGGATATGGCTACACCTTC.

This chain uses TRBV4-2 with TRBJ2-3; D is perhaps TRBD2 (6 bases). CDR1 and CDR2 (germline): LGHNA, YNFKEQ. The CDR3 is 14 amino acids. The ends were cut back, 0 bases at V and 6 bases at J, with 10 bases in the middle. CDR3 protein: CASSQERLGDTQYF. CDR3 DNA: TGTGCCAGCAGCCAAGAGCGACTAGGGGATACGCAGTATTTT.

J is TRBJ1-4 and V is TRBV7-9; the D gene is possibly TRBD1 (5 bases). Germline V lookup: CDR1 SEHNR, CDR2 FQNEAQ (reference sequence). The CDR3 contains 17 residues. Trimming stripped 3 bases from V and 0 bases from J, with 14 bases between. The CDR3 nucleotides are TGTGCCAGCAGCTTGGCCAGGACGGGGGCAACTAATGAAAAACTGTTTTTT. Protein sequence: CASSLARTGATNEKLFF.

About this clone itself: Other DNA sequences of this sample code for an identical CDR3. This chain connects TRBV6-6 to TRBJ2-7, with D uncertain. The CDR3 extends over 11 amino acids. Per the germline V gene, CDR1 is MNHNY and CDR2 is SVGAGI (reference sequence). Trimming took 2 bases from V and 7 from J, leaving 6 bases between them. The CDR3 sequence is CASSYGREQYF. The CDR3 DNA reads TGTGCCAGCAGTTACGGGCGAGAGCAGTACTTC.

In DNA form, the CDR3 reads TGTGCCAGCAGCGAGGTCACTGAAGCTTTCTTT. Its protein product is CASSEVTEAFF. The chain joins TRBV11-3 to TRBJ1-1; D unresolved. CDR1 is SGHNT and CDR2 is YENEEA in the germline V gene. The germline V and J ends were trimmed by 5 bases and 4 bases, with 5 bases remaining between them. The CDR3 is made up of 11 amino acids.

The V gene is TRBV6-5, the J gene TRBJ1-3; D may be TRBD1 (6 bases). Trimming removed 6 bases from V and 0 bases from J, with 9 bases in between. The CDR3 totals 14 residues. Germline CDR1 reads MNHEY; CDR2 reads SVGAGI. The CDR3 DNA reads as TGTGCCAGCAGCCCAGGGGTCTCTGGAAACACCATATATTTT. The encoded protein is CASSPGVSGNTIYF.

The CDR3 bases are TGTGCCAGCAGCGGACAGGGGGGGCTTAACTATGGCTACACCTTC. Residues: CASSGQGGLNYGYTF. This sequence joins TRBV9 and TRBJ1-2; 9 bases are a match to TRBD1. The ends lost 3 bases at V and 1 base at J; junction bases unmatched: 4. Germline-derived CDR1 and CDR2 are SGDLS and YYNGEE. CDR3 length: 15 amino acids. The variable domain in full, with the rest retrieved from reference TRBV9 and TRBJ1-2, is DSGVTQTPKHLITATGQRVTLRCSPRSGDLSVYWYQQSLDQGLQFLIQYYNGEERAKGNILERFSAQQFPDLHSELNLSSLELGDSALYFCASSGQGGLNYGYTFGSGTRLTVV.

The genes are TRBV27 and TRBJ2-7, with D perhaps TRBD2 (7 bases). The V end lost 6 bases, the J end lost 7 bases, and 16 bases lay between the germline ends. CDR1 is MNHEY, CDR2 SMNVEV, per germline (reference sequence). This CDR3 contains 13 residues. For the CDR3, the DNA is TGTGCCAGCAGCCCCCGGGGGGCGGGGGAGCAGTACTTC. Protein sequence: CASSPRGAGEQYF.

The genes are TRBV5-1 and TRBJ1-2; the match to TRBD1 covers 9 bases. The CDR3 has 17 amino acids. Germline V gives CDR1 SGHRS, CDR2 YFSETQ. Trimming removed 4 bases from V and 4 bases from J; junction bases left unmatched: 14. In DNA, the CDR3 is TGCGCCAGCAGCGATAGGGACAGGGCACCGGGAGGCTATGGCTACACCTTC. Translating gives CASSDRDRAPGGYGYTF.

The V call is TRBV30, the J call TRBJ2-2; 10 nucleotides line up with TRBD1. The CDR3 extends over 13 amino acids. V shed 5 bases, J shed 7 bases, and the junction held 4 bases outside the gene matches. Germline CDR1 and CDR2: GTSNPN and SVGIG (reference sequence). The CDR3 protein is CAWGQGVGGELFF. The DNA for the CDR3 is TGTGCCTGGGGACAGGGGGTTGGCGGGGAGCTGTTTTTT.

The chain has TRBV28 and TRBJ1-2; D is undetermined. The germline V gene encodes CDR1 MDHEN and CDR2 SYDVKM. V was clipped by 6 bases and J by 3 bases, with 17 bases between them. The CDR3 loop spans 15 amino acids. The CDR3 is CASSPGRVYYYGYTF. CDR3 DNA sequence: TGTGCCAGCAGCCCGGGGAGGGTTTATTACTATGGCTACACCTTC.

V is TRBV27 and J is TRBJ1-2; 10 nucleotides match TRBD1. This CDR3 is built from 16 residues. Germline-derived CDR1 and CDR2 are MNHEY and SMNVEV (reference sequence). V shed 6 bases, J shed 4 bases, and the junction held 11 bases outside the gene matches. In DNA, the CDR3 is TGTGCCAGCAGCCCCGGGACAGGGGACCCAATCTATGGCTACACCTTC. Translation gives CASSPGTGDPIYGYTF.